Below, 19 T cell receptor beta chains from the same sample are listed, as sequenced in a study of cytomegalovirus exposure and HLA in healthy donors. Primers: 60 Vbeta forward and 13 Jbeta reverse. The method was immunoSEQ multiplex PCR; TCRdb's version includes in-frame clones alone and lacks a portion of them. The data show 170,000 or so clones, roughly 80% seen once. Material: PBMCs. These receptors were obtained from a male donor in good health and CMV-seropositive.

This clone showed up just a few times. The CDR3 region is CASLARKEGNTGELFF. CDR3 DNA: TGTGCCAGCCTAGCCAGGAAGGAGGGGAACACCGGGGAGCTGTTTTTT. This rearrangement joins TRBV6-6 to TRBJ2-2, with a possible D match to TRBD2 (6 bases). Trimming removed 8 bases at V and 1 base at J, with 17 bases between. This CDR3 region has 16 residues. CDR1 MNHNY and CDR2 SVGAGI come from the germline V gene (reference sequence).

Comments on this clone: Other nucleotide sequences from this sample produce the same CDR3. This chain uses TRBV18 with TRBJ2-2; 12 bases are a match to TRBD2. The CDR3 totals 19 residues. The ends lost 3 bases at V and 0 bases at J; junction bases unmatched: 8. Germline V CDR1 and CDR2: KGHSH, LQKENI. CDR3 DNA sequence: TGTGCCAGCTCACCCATAATGACTAGCGGGAGTTCGAACACCGGGGAGCTGTTTTTT. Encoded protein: CASSPIMTSGSSNTGELFF.

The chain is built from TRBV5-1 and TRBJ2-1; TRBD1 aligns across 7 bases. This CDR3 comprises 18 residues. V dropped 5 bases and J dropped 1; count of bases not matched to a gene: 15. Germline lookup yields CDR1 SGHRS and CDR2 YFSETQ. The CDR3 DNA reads TGCGCCAGCAGGCATGTTACCGTAGGCAGGGGGTCCTACAATGAGCAGTTCTTC. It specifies CASRHVTVGRGSYNEQFF.

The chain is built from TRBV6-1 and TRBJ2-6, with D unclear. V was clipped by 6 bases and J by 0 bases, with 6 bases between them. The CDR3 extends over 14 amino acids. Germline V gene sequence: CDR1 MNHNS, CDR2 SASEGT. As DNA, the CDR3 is TGTGCCAGCAGATCCCGCTCTGGGGCCAACGTCCTGACTTTC. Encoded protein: CASRSRSGANVLTF.

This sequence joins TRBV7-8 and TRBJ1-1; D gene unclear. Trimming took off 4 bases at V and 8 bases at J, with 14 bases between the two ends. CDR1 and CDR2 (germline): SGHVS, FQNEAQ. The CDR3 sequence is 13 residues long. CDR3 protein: CASSSGRATEAFF. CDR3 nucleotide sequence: TGTGCCAGCAGCTCTGGGAGGGCAACCGAAGCTTTCTTT.

The CDR3, as DNA: TGTGCCAGCAGCTCTTTAGGGGGCTCGGGCAATCAGCCCCAGCATTTT. Translated: CASSSLGGSGNQPQHF. V and J are TRBV27 and TRBJ1-5; TRBD1 matches 7 bases. This CDR3 spans 16 amino acids. Looked up from germline, CDR1 is MNHEY and CDR2 is SMNVEV (reference sequence). V was pared by 6 bases and J by 2 bases, with 10 bases of the junction left unmatched.

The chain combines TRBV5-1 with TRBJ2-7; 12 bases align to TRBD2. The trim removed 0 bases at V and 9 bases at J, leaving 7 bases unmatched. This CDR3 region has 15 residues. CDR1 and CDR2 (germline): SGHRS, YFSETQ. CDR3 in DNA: TGCGCCAGCAGCTTGGGACTAGCGGGAGTTCGCGGGCAGTACTTC. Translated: CASSLGLAGVRGQYF.

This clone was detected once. CDR3 bases: TGTGCCAGCAGCTTAGTGGGGGGTCGGGCTTTCTTT. This translates into CASSLVGGRAFF. The V gene is TRBV7-8, the J gene TRBJ1-1; TRBD1 is a possible D gene (5 bases). The V gene lost 1 base and the J gene lost 11 bases, with 11 bases spanning the gap. The CDR3 has 12 residues. Germline values: CDR1 SGHVS, CDR2 FQNEAQ.

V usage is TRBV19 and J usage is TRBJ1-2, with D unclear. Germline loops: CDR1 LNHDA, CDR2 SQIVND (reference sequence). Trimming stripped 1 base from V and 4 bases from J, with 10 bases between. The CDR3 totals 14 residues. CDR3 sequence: CASSIGRSFYGYTF. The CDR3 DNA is TGTGCCAGTAGTATAGGCAGATCCTTCTATGGCTACACCTTC.

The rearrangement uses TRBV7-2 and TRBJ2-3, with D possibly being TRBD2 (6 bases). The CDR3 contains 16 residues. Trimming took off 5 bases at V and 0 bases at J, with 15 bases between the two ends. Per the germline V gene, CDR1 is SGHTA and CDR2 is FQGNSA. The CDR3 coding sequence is TGTGCCAGCAGCCGTCAACTAGCCCCGAGCACAGATACGCAGTATTTT. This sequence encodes CASSRQLAPSTDTQYF.

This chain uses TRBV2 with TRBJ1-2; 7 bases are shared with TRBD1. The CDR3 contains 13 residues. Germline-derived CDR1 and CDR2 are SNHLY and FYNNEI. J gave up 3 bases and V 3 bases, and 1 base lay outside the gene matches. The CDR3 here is CASSDQGDYGYTF. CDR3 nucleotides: TGTGCCAGCAGTGACCAGGGGGACTATGGCTACACCTTC. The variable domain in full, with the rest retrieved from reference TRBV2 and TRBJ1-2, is EPEVTQTPSHQVTQMGQEVILRCVPISNHLYFYWYRQILGQKVEFLVSFYNNEISEKSEIFDDQFSVERPDGSNFTLKIRSTKLEDSAMYFCASSDQGDYGYTFGSGTRLTVV.

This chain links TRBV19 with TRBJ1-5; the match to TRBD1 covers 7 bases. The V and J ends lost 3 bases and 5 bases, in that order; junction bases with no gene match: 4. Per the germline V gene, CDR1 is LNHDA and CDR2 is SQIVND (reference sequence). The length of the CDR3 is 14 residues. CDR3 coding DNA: TGTGCCAGTAGTATGGGCAGGGGGTATCAGCCCCAGCATTTT. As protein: CASSMGRGYQPQHF.

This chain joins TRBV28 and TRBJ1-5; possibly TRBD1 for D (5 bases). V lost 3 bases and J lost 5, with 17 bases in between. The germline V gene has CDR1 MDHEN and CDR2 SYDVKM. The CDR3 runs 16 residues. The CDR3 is CASSFTPQGTHQPQHF. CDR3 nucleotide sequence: TGTGCCAGCAGTTTTACCCCGCAGGGCACTCATCAGCCCCAGCATTTT. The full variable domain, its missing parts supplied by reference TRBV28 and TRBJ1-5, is DVKVTQSSRYLVKRTGEKVFLECVQDMDHENMFWYRQDPGLGLRLIYFSYDVKMKEKGDIPEGYSVSREKKERFSLILESASTNQTSMYLCASSFTPQGTHQPQHFGDGTRLSIL.

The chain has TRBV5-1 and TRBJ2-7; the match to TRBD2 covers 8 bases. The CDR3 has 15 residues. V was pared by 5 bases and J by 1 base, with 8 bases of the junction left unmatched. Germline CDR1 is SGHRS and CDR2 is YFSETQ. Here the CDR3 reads CASSIGSSGSYEQYF. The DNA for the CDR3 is TGCGCCAGCAGTATCGGGTCTAGCGGGTCCTACGAGCAGTACTTC.

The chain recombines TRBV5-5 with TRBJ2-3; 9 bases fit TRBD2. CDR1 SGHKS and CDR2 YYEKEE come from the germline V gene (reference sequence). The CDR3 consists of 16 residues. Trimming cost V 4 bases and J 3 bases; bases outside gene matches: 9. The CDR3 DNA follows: TGTGCCAGCAGCATTTCCCCGACTAGCGGTACAGATACGCAGTATTTT. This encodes CASSISPTSGTDTQYF.

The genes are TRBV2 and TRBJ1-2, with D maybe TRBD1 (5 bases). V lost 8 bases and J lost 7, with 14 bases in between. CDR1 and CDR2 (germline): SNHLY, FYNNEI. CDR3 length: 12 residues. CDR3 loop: CASEPGGSGYTF. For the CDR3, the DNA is TGTGCCAGCGAACCGGGGGGAAGTGGCTACACCTTC.

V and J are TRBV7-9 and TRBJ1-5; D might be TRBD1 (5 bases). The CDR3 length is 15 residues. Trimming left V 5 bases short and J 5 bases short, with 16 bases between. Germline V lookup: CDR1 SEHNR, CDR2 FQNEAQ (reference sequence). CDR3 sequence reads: CASSAPGGRDQPQHF. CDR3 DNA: TGTGCCAGCAGCGCCCCCGGGGGACGGGATCAGCCCCAGCATTTT.

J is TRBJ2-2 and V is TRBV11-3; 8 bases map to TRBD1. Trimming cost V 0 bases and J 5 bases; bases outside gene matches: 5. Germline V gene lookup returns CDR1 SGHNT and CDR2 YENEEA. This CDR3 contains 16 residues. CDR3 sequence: CASSLEGQAVTGELFF. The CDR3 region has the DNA TGTGCCAGCAGCTTAGAGGGACAGGCGGTAACCGGGGAGCTGTTTTTT.

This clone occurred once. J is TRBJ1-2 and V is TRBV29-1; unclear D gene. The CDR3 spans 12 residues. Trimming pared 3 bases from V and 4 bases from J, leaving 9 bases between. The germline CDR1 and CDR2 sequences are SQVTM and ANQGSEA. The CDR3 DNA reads TGCAGCGTTGATCTGAGCCCCTATGGCTACACCTTC. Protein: CSVDLSPYGYTF.